This T cell receptor (beta chain) was sequenced during a study of CD8 T cells in ankylosing spondylitis. Points from the study as a whole: For ankylosing spondylitis blood, a TCR beta motif of under ten highly homologous variants appeared characteristic. Reportedly, disease-linked clones are significantly enriched in ankylosing spondylitis patients' matched synovial fluid.

V shed 0 bases, J shed 5 bases, and the junction held 1 base outside the gene matches. The CDR3 length is 14 residues. CDR1 is SGHTA, CDR2 FQGTGA, per germline. TCRdb independently ran MiXCR on the 5' RACE reads; one entry per CDR3 protein. The table has under 950,000 distinct CDR3 sequences, under 20% seen once. Details on this clonotype: Its matching antigen is unknown.

V and J are TRBV7-3 and TRBJ2-7; 10 bases align to TRBD2. The sample was blood, either unsorted or a sorted T cell fraction (not recorded which). This sequence was found in a male donor with ankylosing spondylitis. The CDR3 loop reads CASSLTGLANEQYF. In DNA, the CDR3 is TGTGCCAGCAGCTTAACGGGACTAGCGAACGAGCAGTACTTC.